A single sample gave rise to the 22 T cell receptor beta chains below, sequenced in a study of blood T cells in healthy people across ages. Sample-barcoded 5' priming and a J-beta primer mix drove a second PCR of roughly 7 to 11 cycles. TCRdb fed the 5' RACE reads into MiXCR, producing one record per CDR3 protein. The table has some 930,000 distinct CDR3 sequences, roughly 28% seen once; the top ten hold about 9.4%. The data also belong to a second study, concerning T cells of mothers and their children.

Sequenced: blood. These receptors were collected from a woman aged 35 to 49 in good health.

This clonotype was found a few times. V usage is TRBV5-1 and J usage is TRBJ2-7; D possibly corresponds to TRBD1 (6 bases). This CDR3 contains 15 residues. CDR1 and CDR2 (germline): SGHRS, YFSETQ. Trimming removed 2 bases at V and 2 bases at J, with 14 bases between. CDR3 in DNA: TGCGCCAGCAGCTTTGGGGGCAGGCTCACCTACGAGCAGTACTTC. Translated, it gives CASSFGGRLTYEQYF. The full variable domain, its missing parts supplied by reference TRBV5-1 and TRBJ2-7, is KAGVTQTPRYLIKTRGQQVTLSCSPISGHRSVSWYQQTPGQGLQFLFEYFSETQRNKGNFPGRFSGRQFSNSRSEMNVSTLELGDSALYLCASSFGGRLTYEQYFGPGTRLTVT.

In its sample, this clonotype was seen many times. V gene TRBV20-1 combines with J gene TRBJ2-7; the D gene is possibly TRBD2 (6 bases). The V and J ends lost 3 bases and 5 bases respectively, with 11 bases between them. The CDR3 extends over 12 amino acids. CDR1 and CDR2 (germline): DFQATT, SNEGSKA (reference sequence). The CDR3 DNA is TGCAGTGCTAGGGTCGCGGGGAACGAGCAGTACTTC. This codes for CSARVAGNEQYF.

The rearrangement links TRBV5-5 to TRBJ1-4; D is undetermined. This CDR3 is 14 amino acids long. V was trimmed by 4 bases and J by 3 bases, leaving 10 bases between them. The germline gives CDR1 SGHKS, CDR2 YYEKEE (reference sequence). The CDR3 nucleotides are TGTGCCAGCAGCCATTGGGCCTCTAATGAAAAACTGTTTTTT. It encodes CASSHWASNEKLFF.

This clonotype was found many times. The chain links TRBV20-1 to TRBJ2-7; D may be TRBD2 (6 bases). Germline V CDR1 and CDR2: DFQATT, SNEGSKA (reference sequence). V was shortened by 0 bases and J by 3 bases, with 12 bases between the two germline ends. This CDR3 is built from 14 residues. The CDR3 bases are TGCAGTGCTAGAGATCGGGACTCCCTCTACGAGCAGTACTTC. It yields the protein CSARDRDSLYEQYF.

The CDR3 loop reads CASSLGPLGKETQYF. The CDR3 DNA sequence: TGTGCCAGCAGCTTAGGACCTTTGGGGAAGGAGACCCAGTACTTC. This chain uses TRBV7-8 with TRBJ2-5; D unresolved. With 1 base removed from V and 5 bases from J, the gap between germline ends came to 14 bases. The CDR3 has 15 amino acids. Germline-derived CDR1 and CDR2 are SGHVS and FQNEAQ.

The rearrangement joins TRBV4-1 to TRBJ2-5, with D perhaps assigned TRBD1 or TRBD2 (5 bases each). This CDR3 has 15 residues. The V gene's germline CDR1 is MGHRA and CDR2 YSYEKL. V gave up 4 bases and J gave up 4 bases, with 16 bases separating them. The CDR3 is CASSPEGSWGETQYF. For the CDR3, the DNA is TGCGCCAGCAGCCCCGAGGGGTCCTGGGGAGAGACCCAGTACTTC.

In its sample, this clonotype was seen a few times. The chain joins TRBV4-3 to TRBJ2-7, with TRBD1 identical over 11 bases. CDR1 and CDR2 from the germline V gene are LGHNA and YSLEER. The CDR3 length is 16 residues. Losses at the gene ends were 3 bases for V and 4 bases for J; bases not matched to a gene: 8. This chain's CDR3 is CASSHLQGQGGYEQYF. In nucleotides, the CDR3 is TGCGCCAGCAGCCATCTCCAGGGACAGGGGGGATACGAGCAGTACTTC.

V usage is TRBV18 and J usage is TRBJ1-1, with D uncertain. The CDR3 covers 14 residues. V lost 1 base, J lost 3 bases, and 9 bases lay in between. Germline loops: CDR1 KGHSH, CDR2 LQKENI. CDR3 sequence reads: CASSPQGEDTEAFF. As DNA, the CDR3 is TGTGCCAGCTCACCACAGGGAGAGGACACTGAAGCTTTCTTT.

The chain uses TRBV10-3 and TRBJ1-1, with D possibly matching TRBD1 (6 bases). V lost 6 bases to trimming and J lost 2 bases, with 7 bases between them. The CDR3 runs to 12 residues. CDR1 ENHRY and CDR2 SYGVKD come from the germline V gene. This chain's CDR3 is CAIRQGNTEAFF. The DNA of the CDR3 is TGTGCCATCAGACAGGGAAACACTGAAGCTTTCTTT.

This clonotype turned up a few times. The CDR3 nucleotides read TGTGCCAGCAGTCCCCGCCGCGGGGGGGCCCTTGAGCAGTACTTC. Translated: CASSPRRGGALEQYF. The V and J genes are TRBV28 and TRBJ2-7; 9 nucleotides agree with TRBD2. V gave up 5 bases and J gave up 7 bases; unmatched junction bases: 12. Germline CDR1 reads MDHEN; CDR2 reads SYDVKM. There are 15 residues in the CDR3.

This clonotype has just a few counts. The chain combines TRBV7-9 with TRBJ2-5, with D possibly matching TRBD1 (5 bases). Germline V gene data show CDR1 as SEHNR and CDR2 as FQNEAQ (reference sequence). The CDR3 sequence is 16 residues long. V was pared by 1 base and J by 4 bases, with 16 bases between. This CDR3 is CASSLGLDTEVETQYF. The DNA for the CDR3 is TGTGCCAGCAGCTTAGGGCTGGACACCGAAGTAGAGACCCAGTACTTC.

This clonotype has at least ten counts. V and J are TRBV28 and TRBJ2-1; 10 nucleotides line up with TRBD2. J gave up 1 base and V 7 bases, and 10 bases lay outside the gene matches. The germline V gene encodes CDR1 MDHEN and CDR2 SYDVKM. The CDR3 sequence is 17 residues long. CDR3 sequence: CASIGASGGRSYNEQFF. CDR3 nucleotides: TGTGCCAGCATCGGGGCTAGCGGGGGCCGATCCTACAATGAGCAGTTCTTC.

This clonotype showed up many times. The gene calls are TRBV12-3 or TRBV12-4 and TRBJ2-7; 10 positions match TRBD1. This CDR3 is 14 amino acids long. Trimming removed 8 bases from V and 2 bases from J; junction bases left unmatched: 6. The CDR3 DNA is TGTGCCAGCGCCCCTGGGACAGGGGCCTACGAGCAGTACTTC. Translating gives CASAPGTGAYEQYF.

The table lists this clonotype with many counts. The chain links TRBV12-3 or TRBV12-4 to TRBJ2-4; possible D gene TRBD1, 5 bases. This CDR3 comprises 15 residues. Trimming took 7 bases from V and 4 from J, leaving 17 bases between them. CDR3 sequence reads: CASIGQGLGKNIQYF. The CDR3 bases are TGTGCCAGCATAGGACAAGGTTTGGGGAAAAACATTCAGTACTTC.

The chain uses TRBV7-2 and TRBJ2-3; D not resolved. Trimming pared 2 bases from V and 4 bases from J, leaving 4 bases between. Germline V gene lookup returns CDR1 SGHTA and CDR2 FQGNSA. The length of the CDR3 is 12 residues. CDR3 nucleotides: TGTGCCAGCAGCTTACTACCAGATACGCAGTATTTT. This codes for CASSLLPDTQYF.

This clonotype has at least ten counts. This chain uses TRBV20-1 with TRBJ2-7, with a weak D call TRBD2 (6 bases). Germline CDR1 reads DFQATT; CDR2 reads SNEGSKA (reference sequence). Trimming stripped 3 bases from V and 0 bases from J, with 15 bases between. There are 15 residues in the CDR3. This chain's CDR3 is CSARDLASFSYEQYF. The CDR3 bases are TGCAGTGCTAGGGACCTAGCGTCTTTCTCCTACGAGCAGTACTTC.

Concerning this clonotype itself: The junction departs from germline at one end; a sequencing error may be responsible. The chain uses TRBV7-2 and TRBJ1-4; the match to TRBD1 covers 7 bases. The CDR3 sequence is 15 residues long. Looked up from germline, CDR1 is SGHTA and CDR2 is FQGNSA. As DNA, the CDR3 is TGTGCCAGCAGCCCGCAGCAGGGGGAAAATGGAAAACTGTTTTTT. This gives the protein CASSPQQGENGKLFF.

The table lists this clonotype with a count of one. This clone may be a read error of a much larger clone one base away. This sequence joins TRBV12-3 or TRBV12-4 and TRBJ1-2; TRBD1 is a possible D gene (5 bases). V lost 6 bases to trimming and J lost 8 bases, with 13 bases between them. This CDR3 spans 12 amino acids. CDR3 coding DNA: TGTGCCAGCAGGCAGGGAATAGAGGGCTACACCTTC. Translation gives CASRQGIEGYTF.

About this clonotype itself: This may arise from a read error, as a much more abundant clone is one base away. V gene TRBV4-1 combines with J gene TRBJ2-7; 8 bases fit TRBD1. The CDR3 loop spans 17 amino acids. The germline gives CDR1 MGHRA, CDR2 YSYEKL. For the CDR3, the DNA is TGCGCCAACAGCCCCACGACAGGGGCCATCCCTTCCTACGAGCAGTACTTC. Protein: CANSPTTGAIPSYEQYF.

The DNA for the CDR3 is TGTGCCAGCAGCTTAGGAGTAGGCAGAGAAAGCTATGGCTACACCTTC. Protein product: CASSLGVGRESYGYTF. The chain has TRBV7-9 and TRBJ1-2; the D is unclear. CDR1 SEHNR and CDR2 FQNEAQ come from the germline V gene (reference sequence). Trimming cost V 1 base and J 4 bases, with 16 bases left between them. This CDR3 has 16 residues.

The chain joins TRBV20-1 to TRBJ2-5; possibly TRBD1 for D (5 bases). The V gene lost 0 bases and the J gene lost 1 base, with 12 bases spanning the gap. Germline V gives CDR1 DFQATT, CDR2 SNEGSKA (reference sequence). The CDR3 sequence is 15 residues long. CDR3 loop: CSARDSGPTQETQYF. The CDR3 bases are TGCAGTGCTAGAGATTCAGGGCCTACCCAAGAGACCCAGTACTTC.

The chain links TRBV14 to TRBJ2-7, with 8 bases matching TRBD1. Trimming removed 0 bases from V and 5 bases from J; junction bases left unmatched: 9. The CDR3 length is 16 residues. Germline CDR1 reads SGHDN; CDR2 reads FVKESK. The CDR3 nucleotides are TGTGCCAGCAGCCAAGAAGGTTGGACAGGGAGGAACGAGCAGTACTTC. Its protein product is CASSQEGWTGRNEQYF.